This TCR beta chain emerged from a study of cytomegalovirus exposure and HLA in healthy donors. In the study overall: In a later analysis, the 90 to 150 validation repertoires were reported to have used the same platform as the approximately 670 first-cohort repertoires.

Study-level points and caveats: Three chains tied to CMV proved CMV antigen-specific in vitro.

TCRdb's table, derived via immunoSEQ multiplex PCR, lists solely in-frame clones and lacks some. The sample yields roughly 52,000 clones, 90% seen once. Notes on this clone: Its specificity is unknown.

Trimming pared 0 bases from V and 8 bases from J, leaving 10 bases between. CDR3 length: 14 residues. Germline-derived CDR1 and CDR2 are LNHNV and YYDKDF (reference sequence). The V and J genes are TRBV15 and TRBJ1-4, with D possibly matching TRBD1 (5 bases). The TCR was taken from a man between 18 and 29 years old in good health and CMV-seronegative. Sequencing was performed on PBMCs. The CDR3 spells CATSRDGQGEKLFF. In nucleotides, the CDR3 is TGTGCCACCAGCAGAGATGGGCAGGGCGAAAAACTGTTTTTT.